This paragraph reports one T cell receptor beta chain. As handled by the study authors: How many nucleated cells were present was estimated from reference gene primer amplification. Here immunoSEQ multiplex PCR was the method, and the copy in TCRdb shows in-frame clones only, minus some. D and trimming were read from the DNA, whereas the V and J calls and clone size are those reported in that table. This table has 63,000 or so clones, 85% to 90% appearing once. The data are from a study of blood T cell repertoires in COVID-19. Looked up from germline, CDR1 is KGHSH and CDR2 is LQKENI. Trimming left V 0 bases short and J 14 bases short, with 26 bases between. The CDR3 runs to 18 residues.

Source material: peripheral blood. The J gene is TRBJ1-6, the V gene TRBV18; D perhaps matches TRBD1 (5 bases). The TCR originated in a man between 60 and 75 years old with acute or convalescent COVID-19. CDR3 loop: CASSPPGRAGKNPPALHF. The CDR3 DNA follows: TGTGCCAGCTCACCACCCGGTAGAGCAGGGAAGAACCCGCCGGCCCTCCACTTT.